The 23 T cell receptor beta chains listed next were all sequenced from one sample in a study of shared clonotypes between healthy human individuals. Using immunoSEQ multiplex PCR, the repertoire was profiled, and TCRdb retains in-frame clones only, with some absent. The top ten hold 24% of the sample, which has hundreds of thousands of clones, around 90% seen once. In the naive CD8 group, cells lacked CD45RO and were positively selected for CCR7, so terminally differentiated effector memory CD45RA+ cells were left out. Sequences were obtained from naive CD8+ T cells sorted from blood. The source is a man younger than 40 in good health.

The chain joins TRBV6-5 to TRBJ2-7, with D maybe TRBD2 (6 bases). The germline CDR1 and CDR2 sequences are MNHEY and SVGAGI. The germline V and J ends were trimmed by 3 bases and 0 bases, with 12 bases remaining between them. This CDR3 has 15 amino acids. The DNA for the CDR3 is TGTGCCAGCAGTTATTTTGCCGGGGGCTCCTACGAGCAGTACTTC. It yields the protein CASSYFAGGSYEQYF.

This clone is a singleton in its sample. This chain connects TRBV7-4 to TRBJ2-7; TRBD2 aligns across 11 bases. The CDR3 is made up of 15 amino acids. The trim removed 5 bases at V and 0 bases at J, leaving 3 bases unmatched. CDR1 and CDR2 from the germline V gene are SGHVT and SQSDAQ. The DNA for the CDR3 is TGTGCCAGCAGCGCTGGGACTAGCGGCTCCTACGAGCAGTACTTC. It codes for CASSAGTSGSYEQYF.

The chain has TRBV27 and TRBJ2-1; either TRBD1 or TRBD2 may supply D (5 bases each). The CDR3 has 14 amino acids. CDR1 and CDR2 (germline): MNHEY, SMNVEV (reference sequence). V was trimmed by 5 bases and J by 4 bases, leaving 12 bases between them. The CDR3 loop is CASSTGLTYNEQFF. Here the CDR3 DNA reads TGTGCCAGCAGTACAGGACTCACGTACAATGAGCAGTTCTTC.

The chain's CDR3 is CASSSYRGDVAREQYF. CDR3 in DNA: TGTGCCAGCAGTTCATACAGGGGAGATGTGGCCCGCGAGCAGTACTTC. The rearrangement links TRBV27 to TRBJ2-7, with 7 bases identical to TRBD1. Germline V lookup: CDR1 MNHEY, CDR2 SMNVEV (reference sequence). The length of the CDR3 is 16 residues. V was clipped by 4 bases and J by 6 bases; unmatched bases: 15.

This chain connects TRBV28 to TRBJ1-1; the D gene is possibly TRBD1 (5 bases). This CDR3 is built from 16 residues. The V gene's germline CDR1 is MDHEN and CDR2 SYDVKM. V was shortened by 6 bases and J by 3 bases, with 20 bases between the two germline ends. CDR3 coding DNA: TGTGCCAGCAGGTTCCTCGACAGCCTCTTAGACACTGAAGCTTTCTTT. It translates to CASRFLDSLLDTEAFF.

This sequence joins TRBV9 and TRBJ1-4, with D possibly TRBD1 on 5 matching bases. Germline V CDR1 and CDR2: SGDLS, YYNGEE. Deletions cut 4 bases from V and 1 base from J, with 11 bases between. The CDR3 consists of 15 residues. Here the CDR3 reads CASSPRGGTNEKLFF. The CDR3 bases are TGTGCCAGCAGCCCGAGGGGAGGAACTAATGAAAAACTGTTTTTT.

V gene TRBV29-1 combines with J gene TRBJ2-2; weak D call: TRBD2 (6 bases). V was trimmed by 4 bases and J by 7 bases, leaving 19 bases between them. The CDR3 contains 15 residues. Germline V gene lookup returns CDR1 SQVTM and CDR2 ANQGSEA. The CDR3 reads CSVASGDLGHGELFF. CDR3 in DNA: TGCAGCGTTGCGTCGGGGGATTTAGGTCACGGGGAGCTGTTTTTT.

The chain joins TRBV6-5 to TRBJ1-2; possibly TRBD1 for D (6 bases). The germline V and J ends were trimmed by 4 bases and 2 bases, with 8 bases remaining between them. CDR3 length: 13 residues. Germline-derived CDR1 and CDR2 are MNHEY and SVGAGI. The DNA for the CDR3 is TGTGCCAGCAGTTCGACAGGAAACTATGGCTACACCTTC. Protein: CASSSTGNYGYTF.

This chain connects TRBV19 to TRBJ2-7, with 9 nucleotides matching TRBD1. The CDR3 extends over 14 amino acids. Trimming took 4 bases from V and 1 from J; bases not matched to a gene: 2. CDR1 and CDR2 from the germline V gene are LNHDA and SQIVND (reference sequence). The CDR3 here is CASSTGTGSYEQYF. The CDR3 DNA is TGTGCCAGTAGTACGGGGACAGGGTCCTACGAGCAGTACTTC.

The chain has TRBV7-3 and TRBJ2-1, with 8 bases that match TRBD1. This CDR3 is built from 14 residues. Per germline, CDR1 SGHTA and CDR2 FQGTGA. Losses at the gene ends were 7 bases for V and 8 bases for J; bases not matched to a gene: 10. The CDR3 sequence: CASMSAGGSDEQFF. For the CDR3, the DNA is TGTGCCAGCATGTCGGCAGGGGGCAGCGATGAGCAGTTCTTC.

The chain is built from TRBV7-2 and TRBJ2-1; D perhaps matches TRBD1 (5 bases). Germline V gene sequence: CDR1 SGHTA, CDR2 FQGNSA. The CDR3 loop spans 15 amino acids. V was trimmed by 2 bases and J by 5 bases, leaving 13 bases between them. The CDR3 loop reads CASSLKLPGNNEQFF. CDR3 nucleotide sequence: TGTGCCAGCAGCTTAAAGCTGCCAGGGAACAATGAGCAGTTCTTC. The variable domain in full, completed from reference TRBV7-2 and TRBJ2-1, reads GAGVSQSPSNKVTEKGKDVELRCDPISGHTALYWYRQSLGQGLEFLIYFQGNSAPDKSGLPSDRFSAERTGGSVSTLTIQRTQQEDSAVYLCASSLKLPGNNEQFFGPGTRLTVL.

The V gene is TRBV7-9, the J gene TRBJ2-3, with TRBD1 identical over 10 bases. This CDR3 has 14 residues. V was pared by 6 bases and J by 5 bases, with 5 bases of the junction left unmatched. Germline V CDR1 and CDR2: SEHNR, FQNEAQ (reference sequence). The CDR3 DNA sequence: TGTGCCAGCAGACTCGGGACAGGGGAAGATACGCAGTATTTT. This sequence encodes CASRLGTGEDTQYF.

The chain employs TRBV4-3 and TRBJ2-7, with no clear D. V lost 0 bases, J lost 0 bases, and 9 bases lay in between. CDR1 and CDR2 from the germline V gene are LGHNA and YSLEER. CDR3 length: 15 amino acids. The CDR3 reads CASSQEAASSYEQYF. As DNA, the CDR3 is TGCGCCAGCAGCCAAGAGGCAGCCAGCTCCTACGAGCAGTACTTC.

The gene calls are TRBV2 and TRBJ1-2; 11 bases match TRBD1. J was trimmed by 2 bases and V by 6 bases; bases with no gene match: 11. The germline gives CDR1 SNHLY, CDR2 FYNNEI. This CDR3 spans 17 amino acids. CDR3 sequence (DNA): TGTGCCAGCAGGTCAGGACAGGGGGCCCTACTCAACTATGGCTACACCTTC. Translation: CASRSGQGALLNYGYTF.

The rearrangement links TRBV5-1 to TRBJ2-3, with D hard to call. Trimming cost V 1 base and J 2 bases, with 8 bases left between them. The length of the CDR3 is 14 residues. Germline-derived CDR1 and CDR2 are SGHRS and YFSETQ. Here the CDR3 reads CASSLRPTTDTQYF. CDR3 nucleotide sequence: TGCGCCAGCAGCTTGCGCCCGACCACAGATACGCAGTATTTT.

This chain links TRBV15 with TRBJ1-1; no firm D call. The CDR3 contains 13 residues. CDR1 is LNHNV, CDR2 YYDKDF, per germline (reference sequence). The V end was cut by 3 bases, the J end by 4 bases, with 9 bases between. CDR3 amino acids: CATSSGRSTEAFF. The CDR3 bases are TGTGCCACCAGCAGTGGGAGGAGCACTGAAGCTTTCTTT.

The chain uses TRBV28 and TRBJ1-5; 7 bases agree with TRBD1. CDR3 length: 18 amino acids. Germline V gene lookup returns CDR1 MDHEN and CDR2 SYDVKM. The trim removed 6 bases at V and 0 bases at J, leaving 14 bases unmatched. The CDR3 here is CASRGTEEGYYSNQPQHF. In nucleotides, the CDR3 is TGTGCCAGCAGAGGGACAGAGGAGGGTTACTATAGCAATCAGCCCCAGCATTTT. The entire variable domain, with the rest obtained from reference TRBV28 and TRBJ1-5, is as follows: DVKVTQSSRYLVKRTGEKVFLECVQDMDHENMFWYRQDPGLGLRLIYFSYDVKMKEKGDIPEGYSVSREKKERFSLILESASTNQTSMYLCASRGTEEGYYSNQPQHFGDGTRLSIL.

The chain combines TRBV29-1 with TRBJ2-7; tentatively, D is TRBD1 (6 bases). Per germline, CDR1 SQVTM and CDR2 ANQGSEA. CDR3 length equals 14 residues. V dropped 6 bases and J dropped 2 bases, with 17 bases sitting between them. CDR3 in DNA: TGCAGCGTGGGGGTTCGGACAGTTACCTACGAGCAGTACTTC. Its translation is CSVGVRTVTYEQYF.

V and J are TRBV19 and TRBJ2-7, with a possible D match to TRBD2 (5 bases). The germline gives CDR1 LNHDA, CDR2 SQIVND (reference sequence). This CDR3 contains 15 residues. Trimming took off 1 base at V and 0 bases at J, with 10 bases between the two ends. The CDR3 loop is CASSIAGMGSYEQYF. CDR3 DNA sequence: TGTGCCAGTAGTATAGCGGGAATGGGCTCCTACGAGCAGTACTTC.

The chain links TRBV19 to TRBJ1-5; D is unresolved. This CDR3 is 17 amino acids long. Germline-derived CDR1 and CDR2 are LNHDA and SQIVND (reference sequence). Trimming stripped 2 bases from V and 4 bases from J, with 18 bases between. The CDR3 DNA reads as TGTGCCAGTAGTATAACCTCAGGACCGCGTCTGAATCAGCCCCAGCATTTT. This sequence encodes CASSITSGPRLNQPQHF.

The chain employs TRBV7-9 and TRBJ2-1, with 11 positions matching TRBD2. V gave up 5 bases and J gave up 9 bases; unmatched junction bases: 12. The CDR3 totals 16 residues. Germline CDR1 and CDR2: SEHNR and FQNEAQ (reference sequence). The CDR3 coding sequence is TGTGCCAGCAGCGGCCAACTAGCGGGAGATAGGCTTGAGCAGTTCTTC. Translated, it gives CASSGQLAGDRLEQFF.

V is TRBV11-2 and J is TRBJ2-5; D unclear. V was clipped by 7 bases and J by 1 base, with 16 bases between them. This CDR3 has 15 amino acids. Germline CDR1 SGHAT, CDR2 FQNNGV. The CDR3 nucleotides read TGTGCCAGCATCCAAGGCCGGTCCCGCCAAGAGACCCAGTACTTC. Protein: CASIQGRSRQETQYF.

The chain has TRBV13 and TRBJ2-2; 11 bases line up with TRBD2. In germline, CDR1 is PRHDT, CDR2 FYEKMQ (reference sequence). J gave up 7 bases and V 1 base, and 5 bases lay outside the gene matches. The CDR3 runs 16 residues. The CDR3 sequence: CASSLVRLAGNGELFF. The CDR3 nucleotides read TGTGCCAGCAGCTTAGTTAGACTAGCGGGAAACGGGGAGCTGTTTTTT.